The rows below give T cell receptor beta chains drawn from one sample of a study of T cells in Graves' hyperthyroidism and ophthalmopathy. Via MiXCR, TCRdb re-called the multiplex PCR reads, giving one row per CDR3 protein. The data show a few hundred thousand distinct CDR3 sequences, roughly a sixth seen once. The sequencing input was blood. The receptors here all came from a woman in her thirties or forties with Graves' ophthalmopathy. Both conserved end residues are part of each CDR3. A D gene is named only where the DNA matches it firmly. Clone sizes are given selectively: once, few, many, or a class where the clone is expanded.

j_call: TRBJ1-4
d_call: .
clone_size: .
v_call: TRBV5-5
cdr3_nt: TGTGCCAGCAGCCCCAGACAGAATGAAAAACTGTTTTTT
cdr3_aa: CASSPRQNEKLFF

j_call: TRBJ2-5
d_call: .
clone_size: many
v_call: TRBV7-9
cdr3_nt: TGTGCCAGCAGCTTTATGGGGGGGCCTCCCGAGACCCAGTACTTC
cdr3_aa: CASSFMGGPPETQYF

j_call: TRBJ1-1
d_call: .
clone_size: few
v_call: TRBV7-9
cdr3_nt: TGTGCCAGCAGCTTAGGGTGGGGTGGGACTGAAGCTTTCTTT
cdr3_aa: CASSLGWGGTEAFF

j_call: TRBJ2-7
d_call: .
clone_size: .
v_call: TRBV5-1
cdr3_nt: TGCGCCAGCAGCCGAACGGGGGTCTCCGAGCAGTACTTC
cdr3_aa: CASSRTGVSEQYF

j_call: TRBJ2-5
d_call: .
clone_size: many
v_call: TRBV5-4
cdr3_nt: TGTGCCAGCACCAGAGGAGCGGGCGAGACCCAGTACTTC
cdr3_aa: CASTRGAGETQYF

j_call: TRBJ2-7
d_call: .
clone_size: .
v_call: TRBV19
cdr3_nt: TGTGCCAGTAGTAGAGCCCCGGATGTGGGGCGGGAGCAGTACTTC
cdr3_aa: CASSRAPDVGREQYF

j_call: TRBJ2-3
d_call: TRBD2
clone_size: many
v_call: TRBV7-9
cdr3_nt: TGTGCCAGCAGCGGACGGGGACTAGCGGGAGGGGGCTTGGGCACAGATACGCAGTATTTT
cdr3_aa: CASSGRGLAGGGLGTDTQYF

j_call: TRBJ2-3
d_call: TRBD1
clone_size: many
v_call: TRBV20-1
cdr3_nt: TGCAGTGCTAGGACAGGGGGAGATACGCAGTATTTT
cdr3_aa: CSARTGGDTQYF

j_call: TRBJ2-3
d_call: TRBD2
clone_size: .
v_call: TRBV2
cdr3_nt: TGTGCCAGCAAAGGGACTAGCGGGAGCCAAGATACGCAGTATTTT
cdr3_aa: CASKGTSGSQDTQYF

j_call: TRBJ2-1
d_call: TRBD2
clone_size: .
v_call: TRBV19
cdr3_nt: TGTGCCAGTAGTGTACAAAGACTAGCGAATGAGCAGTTCTTC
cdr3_aa: CASSVQRLANEQFF

j_call: TRBJ2-3
d_call: TRBD2
clone_size: .
v_call: TRBV15
cdr3_nt: TGTGCCACCAGCAGAGATGCCCTAGCGGGAAACACAGATACGCAGTATTTT
cdr3_aa: CATSRDALAGNTDTQYF

j_call: TRBJ2-1
d_call: TRBD2
clone_size: .
v_call: TRBV5-5
cdr3_nt: TGTGCCAGCAGCACCTCTAGCGGGACCTACAATGAGCAGTTCTTC
cdr3_aa: CASSTSSGTYNEQFF

j_call: TRBJ2-1
d_call: .
clone_size: few
v_call: TRBV6-1
cdr3_nt: TGTGCCAGCACTCCCTCCGGCCGCAATGAGCAGTTCTTC
cdr3_aa: CASTPSGRNEQFF

j_call: TRBJ2-7
d_call: .
clone_size: many
v_call: TRBV2
cdr3_nt: TGTGCCAGCAGTGAAGGTCCCCTCCCGTTTAGGGGGGAGCAGTACTTC
cdr3_aa: CASSEGPLPFRGEQYF

j_call: TRBJ1-6
d_call: .
clone_size: many
v_call: TRBV12-3/TRBV12-4
cdr3_nt: TGTGCCAGCAGCCCAGGAGGATTGCTTTCACCCCTCCACTTT
cdr3_aa: CASSPGGLLSPLHF